This T cell receptor (beta chain) was profiled in a study of Graves' ophthalmopathy and Graves' hyperthyroidism. RNA transcripts served as template for amplifying TCR beta CDR3 sequences. RT-PCR in the first round used HTBI primers; a second-round multiplex PCR followed. MiXCR, run by TCRdb on the multiplex PCR reads, gives a single entry per CDR3 protein. The sample shows approximately 210,000 distinct CDR3 sequences, approximately 28% of them seen only once. Unmatched junction bases numbered 10, after V lost 5 bases and J lost 5 bases. The CDR3 loop spans 15 amino acids. Germline V CDR1 and CDR2: SGHVS, FQNEAQ. PBMCs were isolated by Ficoll-Paque density gradient centrifugation, using roughly 10 ml of fresh peripheral blood as the starting material. This clonotype has a count of ten or more.

The chain uses TRBV7-8 and TRBJ2-7, with 9 bases identical to TRBD2. This sequence originates from a man aged 50 to 59 with Graves' ophthalmopathy. Sequencing was carried out using peripheral blood. The CDR3 DNA reads TGTGCCAGCAGCCCAAGGACTAGCGATACGGACGAGCAGTACTTC. Translation gives CASSPRTSDTDEQYF.